Each of the 32 T cell receptor beta chains below was sequenced from the same sample in a study of response to subunit inactivated influenza vaccine. TCRdb re-called the RT-PCR reads through MiXCR, storing one row per CDR3 protein. The table has about 540,000 distinct CDR3 sequences, around 25% seen once. These data also featured in a second study, about T cells expressing NK-cell markers. From that paper: UMIs were included in TCR beta cDNA generated by 5'RACE template switching.

The sample was CD4+ T cells sorted from PBMCs, taken 12 days after vaccination. The receptors originated from a man in his fifties who received an inactivated influenza vaccine.

Many counts were recorded for this clonotype. The chain couples TRBV4-3 to TRBJ2-5; weak D call: TRBD2 (6 bases). Germline CDR1 is LGHNA and CDR2 is YSLEER. The CDR3 spans 15 residues. V lost 1 base and J lost 2, with 11 bases in between. CDR3 nucleotides: TGCGCCAGCAGCCAAGGGTTAGCGGAGCAAGAGACCCAGTACTTC. Its translation is CASSQGLAEQETQYF.

This clonotype turned up a few times. J is TRBJ2-5 and V is TRBV12-3 or TRBV12-4, with 7 bases identical to TRBD1. This CDR3 is built from 16 residues. V was clipped by 7 bases and J by 4 bases; unmatched bases: 15. The CDR3 DNA is TGTGCCAGCACCATTCGGACAGGTCGTTGGGGAGAGACCCAGTACTTC. This translates into CASTIRTGRWGETQYF.

This clonotype was seen repeatedly, ten times or more. The chain joins TRBV10-3 to TRBJ2-7; D is possibly TRBD1 (5 bases). From germline, CDR1 is ENHRY and CDR2 SYGVKD. The CDR3 is made up of 13 amino acids. Trimming left V 0 bases short and J 4 bases short, with 7 bases between. CDR3 in DNA: TGTGCCATCAGTGAGTCGAAGGGGTACGAGCAGTACTTC. Protein: CAISESKGYEQYF.

This rearrangement joins TRBV20-1 to TRBJ2-7, with unresolved D. The CDR3 extends over 12 amino acids. The germline V gene has CDR1 DFQATT and CDR2 SNEGSKA (reference sequence). Trimming removed 3 bases at V and 6 bases at J, with 12 bases between. As DNA, the CDR3 is TGCAGTGCTAGCCCCTCGAGTCTCGAGCAGTACTTC. Amino acid sequence: CSASPSSLEQYF.

This clonotype was seen repeatedly, ten times or more. The chain is built from TRBV30 and TRBJ2-4, with D perhaps TRBD2 (6 bases). The CDR3 has 17 residues. Germline V gives CDR1 GTSNPN, CDR2 SVGIG (reference sequence). V was clipped by 2 bases and J by 1 base, with 18 bases between them. The CDR3 loop reads CAWSRAGIMLAKNIQYF. The CDR3 DNA sequence: TGTGCCTGGAGTCGGGCGGGAATCATGCTGGCCAAAAACATTCAGTACTTC.

The chain uses TRBV6-5 and TRBJ2-6, with D unresolved. There are 15 residues in the CDR3. V lost 3 bases to trimming and J lost 4 bases, with 10 bases between them. The V gene's germline CDR1 is MNHEY and CDR2 SVGAGI. CDR3: CASSYGVSGANVLTF. As DNA, the CDR3 is TGTGCCAGCAGTTATGGGGTATCAGGGGCCAACGTCCTGACTTTC.

This clonotype was found a few times. J is TRBJ2-5 and V is TRBV24-1, with D perhaps matching TRBD2 (6 bases). V lost 3 bases to trimming and J lost 4 bases, with 14 bases between them. There are 15 residues in the CDR3. Germline V gene lookup returns CDR1 KGHDR and CDR2 SFDVKD. In DNA form, the CDR3 reads TGTGCCACCAGTGATGGGGGACTCGGCGCAGAGACCCAGTACTTC. The encoded protein is CATSDGGLGAETQYF.

Only a few counts were recorded for this clonotype. The chain employs TRBV7-8 and TRBJ2-2, with unresolved D. The germline V gene has CDR1 SGHVS and CDR2 FQNEAQ. CDR3 length: 18 residues. Trimming removed 4 bases from V and 0 bases from J, with 18 bases in between. CDR3: CASSSAFRQGTNTGELFF. The DNA for the CDR3 is TGTGCCAGCAGCTCCGCATTCAGACAAGGGACGAACACCGGGGAGCTGTTTTTT.

The chain carries TRBV20-1 and TRBJ2-3, with D possibly matching TRBD2 (6 bases). The germline V gene encodes CDR1 DFQATT and CDR2 SNEGSKA (reference sequence). Trimming shortened V by 3 bases and J by 2 bases, and 18 bases separated the two germline ends. This CDR3 region has 16 residues. The CDR3 DNA is TGCAGTGCTAGGGAACCAGCGGGTCCCTCCACAGATACGCAGTATTTT. It yields the protein CSAREPAGPSTDTQYF.

The chain carries TRBV12-3 or TRBV12-4 and TRBJ2-7, with 13 positions matching TRBD2. This CDR3 region has 17 residues. The junction had 13 bases not matched to a gene; V was cut back by 6 bases and J by 5 bases. CDR3 protein: CASSPGLAGAQWHEQYF. DNA for the CDR3: TGTGCCAGCAGCCCTGGACTAGCGGGGGCGCAATGGCACGAGCAGTACTTC.

This clonotype has a handful of counts. The CDR3: CSAWTSGRAAEQFF. DNA for the CDR3: TGCAGTGCTTGGACAAGCGGGAGGGCCGCTGAGCAGTTCTTC. This sequence joins TRBV20-1 and TRBJ2-1; 10 bases fit TRBD2. The CDR3 contains 14 residues. Trimming removed 5 bases from V and 9 bases from J; junction bases left unmatched: 10. CDR1 and CDR2 (germline): DFQATT, SNEGSKA (reference sequence).

This clonotype was recorded at least ten times. This chain links TRBV5-1 with TRBJ2-2; D perhaps matches TRBD2 (5 bases). Trimming removed 0 bases from V and 2 bases from J, with 8 bases in between. Per the germline V gene, CDR1 is SGHRS and CDR2 is YFSETQ. The CDR3 runs 15 residues. CDR3 region: CASSLAGINTGELFF. CDR3 in DNA: TGCGCCAGCAGCTTGGCCGGGATAAACACCGGGGAGCTGTTTTTT.

V is TRBV28 and J is TRBJ2-7, with D uncertain. Germline values: CDR1 MDHEN, CDR2 SYDVKM. The length of the CDR3 is 13 residues. Trimming removed 10 bases at V and 2 bases at J, with 15 bases between. The CDR3 protein is CATRPVEAYEQYF. CDR3 DNA sequence: TGTGCCACTCGACCTGTAGAAGCCTACGAGCAGTACTTC.

This clonotype was seen many times. This chain uses TRBV12-3 or TRBV12-4 with TRBJ2-1, with 11 bases lining up with TRBD2. V lost 2 bases to trimming and J lost 3 bases; unmatched junction nucleotides: 9. The CDR3 spans 18 residues. The CDR3 spells CASSLWASGGLLYNEQFF. The CDR3 DNA follows: TGTGCCAGCAGTTTATGGGCTAGCGGGGGGCTTCTCTACAATGAGCAGTTCTTC.

The chain has TRBV11-2 and TRBJ2-1, with 7 bases identical to TRBD1. The V segment lost 5 bases and the J segment 4 bases; nucleotides outside the gene matches: 11. The CDR3 loop spans 16 amino acids. Per the germline V gene, CDR1 is SGHAT and CDR2 is FQNNGV. CDR3 protein: CASSPLGRGPYNEQFF. The CDR3 region has the DNA TGTGCCAGCAGCCCCCTCGGAAGGGGGCCTTACAATGAGCAGTTCTTC.

In this sample, this clonotype turned up many times. The chain uses TRBV20-1 and TRBJ2-1, with no clear D. The CDR3 runs to 14 residues. Trimming stripped 6 bases from V and 1 base from J, with 13 bases between. Germline assignment: CDR1 DFQATT and CDR2 SNEGSKA (reference sequence). CDR3 region: CSAKVGYSYNEQFF. Written as DNA, the CDR3 is TGCAGTGCCAAAGTCGGGTATTCCTACAATGAGCAGTTCTTC.

This clonotype was seen a few times. One end of the junction fails to match germline, which may point to a read error. The gene calls are TRBV28 and TRBJ2-1, with D perhaps TRBD2 (7 bases). Germline-derived CDR1 and CDR2 are MDHEN and SYDVKM. This CDR3 spans 13 amino acids. CDR3 residues: CVHGGALSNEQFF. DNA of the CDR3: TGCGTACATGGGGGGGCCCTTTCGAATGAGCAGTTCTTC.

This clonotype was detected only a few times. The J gene is TRBJ2-5, the V gene TRBV7-2; TRBD2 matches 10 bases. CDR3 size: 15 residues. Germline V gene data show CDR1 as SGHTA and CDR2 as FQGNSA. Trimming cost V 2 bases and J 4 bases; bases outside gene matches: 4. This chain's CDR3 is CASSLQSGGGETQYF. Written as DNA, the CDR3 is TGTGCCAGCAGCTTACAGAGCGGGGGGGGAGAGACCCAGTACTTC.

A few counts support this clonotype. J is TRBJ1-5 and V is TRBV6-5, with 11 bases that match TRBD1. The J segment lost 3 bases and the V segment lost 2 bases, leaving 3 bases of the junction unmatched. The length of the CDR3 is 16 residues. Germline V gene lookup returns CDR1 MNHEY and CDR2 SVGAGI. CDR3 sequence reads: CASSYQGQGVNQPQHF. Here the CDR3 DNA reads TGTGCCAGCAGTTACCAGGGACAGGGGGTCAATCAGCCCCAGCATTTT.

This clonotype was observed a few times. The chain employs TRBV4-3 and TRBJ1-1, with a possible D match to TRBD1 (5 bases). Deletions cut 3 bases from V and 4 bases from J, with 12 bases between. Per germline, CDR1 LGHNA and CDR2 YSLEER. The CDR3 runs to 14 residues. The CDR3 spells CASSQRGRLTEAFF. In DNA form, the CDR3 reads TGCGCCAGCAGCCAGCGGGGCAGGCTCACTGAAGCTTTCTTT.

V and J are TRBV6-2 or TRBV6-3 and TRBJ2-1; TRBD2 matches at 16 bases. CDR3 length: 19 amino acids. The V gene's germline CDR1 is MNHEY and CDR2 SVGEGT. The V segment lost 3 bases and the J segment 2 bases; nucleotides outside the gene matches: 7. In DNA form, the CDR3 reads TGTGCCAGCAGTTATTTTCCCGGGACTAGCGGGGGGGCCTACAATGAGCAGTTCTTC. It codes for CASSYFPGTSGGAYNEQFF.

This clonotype was picked up many times. The V call is TRBV7-2, the J call TRBJ1-2; D unclear. Germline CDR1 SGHTA, CDR2 FQGNSA. Trimming pared 5 bases from V and 2 bases from J, leaving 18 bases between. CDR3 length: 16 residues. The CDR3 sequence is CASSPDPWPGNYGYTF. DNA of the CDR3: TGTGCCAGCAGCCCCGATCCTTGGCCGGGGAACTATGGCTACACCTTC.

The CDR3 loop reads CSARDSGQGNSPLHF. CDR3 DNA sequence: TGCAGTGCTAGAGATTCAGGCCAGGGGAATTCACCCCTCCACTTT. The chain uses TRBV20-1 and TRBJ1-6; possibly TRBD1 for D (6 bases). CDR1 and CDR2 from the germline V gene are DFQATT and SNEGSKA (reference sequence). V was trimmed by 0 bases and J by 7 bases, leaving 13 bases between them. This CDR3 contains 15 residues.

This clonotype was observed once. This chain links TRBV12-3 or TRBV12-4 with TRBJ2-1; D perhaps matches TRBD2 (7 bases). The CDR3 has 16 residues. Trimming removed 5 bases from V and 7 bases from J, with 21 bases in between. The CDR3 region is CASSLKGGGRGNEQFF. The CDR3, as DNA: TGTGCCAGCAGTCTCAAGGGTGGAGGGAGGGGGAATGAGCAGTTCTTC.

The rearrangement joins TRBV5-1 to TRBJ2-7; TRBD1 matches 8 bases. The junction had 4 bases not matched to a gene; V was cut back by 2 bases and J by 0 bases. In germline, CDR1 is SGHRS, CDR2 YFSETQ. The CDR3 sequence is 15 residues long. CDR3 sequence (DNA): TGCGCCAGCAGCTTAACAGGGGGTAACTCCTACGAGCAGTACTTC. Translating gives CASSLTGGNSYEQYF.

This clonotype was seen only a few times. The chain carries TRBV10-3 and TRBJ2-7; D may be TRBD2 (6 bases). From germline, CDR1 is ENHRY and CDR2 SYGVKD. This CDR3 has 12 residues. The ends were cut back, 4 bases at V and 6 bases at J, with 10 bases in the middle. In DNA, the CDR3 is TGTGCCATCAGTGGGGGGGTAGGCGAGCAGTACTTC. This encodes CAISGGVGEQYF.

This clonotype was observed many times. This sequence joins TRBV5-6 and TRBJ1-5; D call uncertain. The germline V gene encodes CDR1 SGHDT and CDR2 YYEEEE. This CDR3 is 14 amino acids long. Between the trimmed V and J ends, which lost 1 base and 2 bases, there was a span of 7 bases. CDR3 sequence (DNA): TGTGCCAGCAGCTTGCATGGGCGCAATCAGCCCCAGCATTTT. Residues: CASSLHGRNQPQHF.

V and J are TRBV6-2 or TRBV6-3 and TRBJ1-4; D call uncertain. Trimming removed 1 base from V and 5 bases from J, with 11 bases in between. In germline, CDR1 is MNHEY, CDR2 SVGEGT. The CDR3 is 15 amino acids. The CDR3 nucleotides are TGTGCCAGCAGTTACTACCGGGCCGAAAATGAAAAACTGTTTTTT. This sequence encodes CASSYYRAENEKLFF.

This CDR3 is CSALGNDKNIQYF. The CDR3 DNA follows: TGCAGTGCGCTCGGGAACGACAAAAACATTCAGTACTTC. This sequence joins TRBV20-1 and TRBJ2-4; the D gene is possibly TRBD2 (5 bases). Trimming left V 6 bases short and J 3 bases short, with 12 bases between. The CDR3 has 13 amino acids. Germline V gene lookup returns CDR1 DFQATT and CDR2 SNEGSKA (reference sequence).

This clonotype was observed a single time. The rearrangement joins TRBV4-2 to TRBJ2-7, with 7 positions matching TRBD1. V dropped 1 base and J dropped 7; count of bases not matched to a gene: 4. The CDR3 sequence is 13 residues long. Germline V gene lookup returns CDR1 LGHNA and CDR2 YNFKEQ. CDR3 amino acids: CASSQGRDSEQYF. The CDR3 DNA follows: TGTGCCAGCAGCCAAGGCCGGGACAGTGAGCAGTACTTC.

This chain links TRBV20-1 with TRBJ1-6, with a weak D call TRBD1 (5 bases). Per the germline V gene, CDR1 is DFQATT and CDR2 is SNEGSKA (reference sequence). The length of the CDR3 is 15 residues. Trimming removed 4 bases from V and 9 bases from J, with 19 bases in between. The CDR3 sequence is CSATPGAGNISPLHF. For the CDR3, the DNA is TGCAGTGCTACACCCGGGGCAGGGAATATTTCACCCCTCCACTTT.

This clonotype has more than one count but fewer than ten. The V gene is TRBV10-2, the J gene TRBJ1-5; TRBD1 aligns across 9 bases. Germline trimming cut 10 bases from V and 7 bases from J; bases unmatched to any gene: 8. The germline V gene encodes CDR1 WSHSY and CDR2 SAAADI. The CDR3 extends over 13 amino acids. CDR3 loop: CATRDRVDQPQHF. The DNA of the CDR3 is TGCGCCACCAGGGACAGGGTCGACCAGCCCCAGCATTTT.